The entry that follows covers one T cell receptor (beta chain) sequence. Using immunoSEQ multiplex PCR, the repertoire was profiled, and TCRdb retains in-frame clones only, with some absent. Here the sample spans roughly 130,000 clones, just under 90% being singletons. The CDR3 consists of 15 residues. Germline CDR1 is MNHNY and CDR2 is SVGAGI (reference sequence). Unmatched junction bases numbered 9, after V lost 6 bases and J lost 7 bases. The sample comes from a study of radiotherapy plus CTLA-4 blockade in lung cancer. The genes are TRBV6-6 and TRBJ2-2; TRBD2 agrees at 9 bases. This specimen was peripheral blood, taken from a patient treated with radiotherapy plus ipilimumab. The receptor was isolated from a human donor with non-small cell lung cancer that progressed on radiotherapy plus ipilimumab. CDR3 DNA sequence: TGTGCCAGCAGCCCAAGCGGCGGGAGGGGCGGGGAGCTGTTTTTT. Protein product: CASSPSGGRGGELFF.